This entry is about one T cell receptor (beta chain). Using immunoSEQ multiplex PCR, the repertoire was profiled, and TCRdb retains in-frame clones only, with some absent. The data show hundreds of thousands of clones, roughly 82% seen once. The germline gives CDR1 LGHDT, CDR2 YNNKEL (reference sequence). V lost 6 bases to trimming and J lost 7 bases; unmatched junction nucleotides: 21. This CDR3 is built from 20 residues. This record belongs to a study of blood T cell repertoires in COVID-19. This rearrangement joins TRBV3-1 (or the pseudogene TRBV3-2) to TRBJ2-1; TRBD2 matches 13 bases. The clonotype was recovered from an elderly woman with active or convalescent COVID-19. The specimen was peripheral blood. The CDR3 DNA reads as TGTGCCAGCAGTGGGGTTTTGGCCGTCACTAGCGGGAGGGCGGGAAATGAGCAGTTCTTC. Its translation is CASSGVLAVTSGRAGNEQFF.